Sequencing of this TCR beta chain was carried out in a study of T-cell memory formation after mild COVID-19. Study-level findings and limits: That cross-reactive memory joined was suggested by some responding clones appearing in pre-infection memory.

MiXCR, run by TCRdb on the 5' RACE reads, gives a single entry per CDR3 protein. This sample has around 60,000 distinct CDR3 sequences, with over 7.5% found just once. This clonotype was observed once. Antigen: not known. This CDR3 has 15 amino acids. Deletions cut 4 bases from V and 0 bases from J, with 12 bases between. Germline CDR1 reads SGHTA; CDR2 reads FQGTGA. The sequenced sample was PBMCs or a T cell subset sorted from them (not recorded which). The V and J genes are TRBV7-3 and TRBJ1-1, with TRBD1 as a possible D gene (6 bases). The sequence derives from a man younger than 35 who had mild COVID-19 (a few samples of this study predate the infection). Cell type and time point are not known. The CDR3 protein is CASSSEGGMNTEAFF. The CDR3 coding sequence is TGTGCCAGCAGCTCCGAGGGGGGGATGAACACTGAAGCTTTCTTT.